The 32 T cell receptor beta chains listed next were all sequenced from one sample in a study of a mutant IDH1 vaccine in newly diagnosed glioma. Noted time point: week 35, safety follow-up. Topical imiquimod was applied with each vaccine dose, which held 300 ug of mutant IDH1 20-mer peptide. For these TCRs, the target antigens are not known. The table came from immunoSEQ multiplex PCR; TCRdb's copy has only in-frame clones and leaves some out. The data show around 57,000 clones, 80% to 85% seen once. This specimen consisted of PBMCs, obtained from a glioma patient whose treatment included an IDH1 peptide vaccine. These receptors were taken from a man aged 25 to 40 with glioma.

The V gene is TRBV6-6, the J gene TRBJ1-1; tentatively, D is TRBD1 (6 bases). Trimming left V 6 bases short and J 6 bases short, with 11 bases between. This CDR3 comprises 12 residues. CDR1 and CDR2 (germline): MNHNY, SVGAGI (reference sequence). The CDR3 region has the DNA TGTGCCAGCAGCGCAGGGGAAGCTGAAGCTTTCTTT. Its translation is CASSAGEAEAFF.

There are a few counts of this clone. Here the CDR3 reads CASSGLGGKGEAFF. The CDR3, as DNA: TGTGCCAGCAGTGGGCTGGGGGGGAAAGGTGAAGCTTTCTTT. The genes are TRBV2 and TRBJ1-1, with D tentatively TRBD1 (5 bases). Between the trimmed V and J ends, which lost 4 bases and 7 bases, there was a span of 16 bases. This CDR3 region has 14 residues. The germline CDR1 and CDR2 sequences are SNHLY and FYNNEI.

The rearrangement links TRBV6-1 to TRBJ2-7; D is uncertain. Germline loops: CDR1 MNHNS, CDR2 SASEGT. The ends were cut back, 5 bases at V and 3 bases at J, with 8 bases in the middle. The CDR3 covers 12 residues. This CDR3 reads CASSPLYYEQYF. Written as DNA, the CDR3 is TGTGCCAGCAGTCCTTTGTACTACGAGCAGTACTTC.

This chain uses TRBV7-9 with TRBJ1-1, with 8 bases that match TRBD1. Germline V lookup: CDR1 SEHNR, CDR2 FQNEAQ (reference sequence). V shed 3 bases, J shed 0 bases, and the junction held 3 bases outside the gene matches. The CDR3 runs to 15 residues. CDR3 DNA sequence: TGTGCCAGCAGCTTGTTGGGACAGGTGAACACTGAAGCTTTCTTT. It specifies CASSLLGQVNTEAFF. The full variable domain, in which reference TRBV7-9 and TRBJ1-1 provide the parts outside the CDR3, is DTGVSQNPRHKITKRGQNVTFRCDPISEHNRLYWYRQTLGQGPEFLTYFQNEAQLEKSRLLSDRFSAERPKGSFSTLEIQRTEQGDSAMYLCASSLLGQVNTEAFFGQGTRLTVV.

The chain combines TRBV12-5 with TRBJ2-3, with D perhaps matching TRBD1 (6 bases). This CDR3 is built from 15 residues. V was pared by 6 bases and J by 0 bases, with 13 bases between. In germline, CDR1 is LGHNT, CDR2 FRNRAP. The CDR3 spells CASGQGTSSTDTQYF. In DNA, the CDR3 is TGTGCTAGTGGCCAGGGGACATCGAGCACAGATACGCAGTATTTT.

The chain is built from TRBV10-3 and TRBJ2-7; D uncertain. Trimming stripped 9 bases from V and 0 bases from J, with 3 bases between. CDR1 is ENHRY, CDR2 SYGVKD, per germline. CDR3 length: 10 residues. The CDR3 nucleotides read TGTGCCATTGGCTCCTACGAGCAGTACTTC. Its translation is CAIGSYEQYF.

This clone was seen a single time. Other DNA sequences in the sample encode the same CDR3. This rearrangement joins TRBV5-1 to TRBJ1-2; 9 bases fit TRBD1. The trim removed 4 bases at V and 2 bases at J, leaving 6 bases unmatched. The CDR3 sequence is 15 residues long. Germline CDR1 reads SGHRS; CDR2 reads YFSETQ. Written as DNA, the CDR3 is TGCGCCAGCAGCCCCCGGACAGGGGAGAACTATGGCTACACCTTC. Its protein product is CASSPRTGENYGYTF.

CDR3 DNA: TGCGCCAGCAGCTTGGCAGATACGCAGTATTTT. Translation: CASSLADTQYF. The J gene is TRBJ2-3, the V gene TRBV5-1; D is unresolved. V was clipped by 0 bases and J by 4 bases, with 0 bases between them. CDR3 length equals 11 residues. Per the germline V gene, CDR1 is SGHRS and CDR2 is YFSETQ.

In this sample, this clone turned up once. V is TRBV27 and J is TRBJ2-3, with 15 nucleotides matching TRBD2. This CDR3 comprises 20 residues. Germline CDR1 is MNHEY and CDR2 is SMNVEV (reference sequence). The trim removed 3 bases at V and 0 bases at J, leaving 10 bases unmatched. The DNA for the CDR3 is TGTGCCAGCAGTTTGTCCGGGACTAGCGGGGGGCTAGCTAGCACAGATACGCAGTATTTT. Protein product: CASSLSGTSGGLASTDTQYF.

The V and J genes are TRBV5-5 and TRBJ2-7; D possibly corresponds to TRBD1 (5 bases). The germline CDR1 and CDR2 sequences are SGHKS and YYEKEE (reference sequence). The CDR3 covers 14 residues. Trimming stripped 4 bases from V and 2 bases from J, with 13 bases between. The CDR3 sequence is CASSRDSTAYEQYF. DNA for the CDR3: TGTGCCAGCAGCCGCGACAGTACCGCCTACGAGCAGTACTTC.

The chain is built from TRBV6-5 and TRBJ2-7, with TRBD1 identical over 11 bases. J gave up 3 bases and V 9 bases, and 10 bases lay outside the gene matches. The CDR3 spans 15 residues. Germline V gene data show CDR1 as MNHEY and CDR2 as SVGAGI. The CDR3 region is CASQNSGTGGYEQYF. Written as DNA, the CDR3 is TGTGCCAGTCAGAATTCCGGGACAGGGGGCTACGAGCAGTACTTC.

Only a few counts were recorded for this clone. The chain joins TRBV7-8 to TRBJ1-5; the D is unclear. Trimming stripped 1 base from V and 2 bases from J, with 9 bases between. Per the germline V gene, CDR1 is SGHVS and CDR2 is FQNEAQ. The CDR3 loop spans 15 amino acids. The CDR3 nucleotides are TGTGCCAGCAGCTTAGGTGGGGATGGCAATCAGCCCCAGCATTTT. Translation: CASSLGGDGNQPQHF.

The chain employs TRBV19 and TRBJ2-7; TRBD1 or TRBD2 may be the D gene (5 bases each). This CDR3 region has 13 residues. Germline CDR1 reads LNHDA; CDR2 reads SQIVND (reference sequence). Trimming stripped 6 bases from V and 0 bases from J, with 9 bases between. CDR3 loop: CASSGAVSYEQYF. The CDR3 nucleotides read TGTGCCAGTAGCGGGGCAGTCTCCTACGAGCAGTACTTC.

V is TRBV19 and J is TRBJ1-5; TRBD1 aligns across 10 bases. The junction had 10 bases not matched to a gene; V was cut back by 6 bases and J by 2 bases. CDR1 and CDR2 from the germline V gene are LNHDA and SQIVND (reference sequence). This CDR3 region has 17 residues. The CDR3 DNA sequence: TGTGCCAGTAGCAACCATAGGACAGGGGGTCGCAATCAGCCCCAGCATTTT. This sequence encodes CASSNHRTGGRNQPQHF.

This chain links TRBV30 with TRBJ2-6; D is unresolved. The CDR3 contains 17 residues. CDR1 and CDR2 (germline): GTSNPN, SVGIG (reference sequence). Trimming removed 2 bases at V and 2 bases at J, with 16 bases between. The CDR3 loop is CAWSLLGTAPGANVLTF. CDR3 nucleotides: TGTGCCTGGAGTTTACTGGGTACAGCACCTGGGGCCAACGTCCTGACTTTC.

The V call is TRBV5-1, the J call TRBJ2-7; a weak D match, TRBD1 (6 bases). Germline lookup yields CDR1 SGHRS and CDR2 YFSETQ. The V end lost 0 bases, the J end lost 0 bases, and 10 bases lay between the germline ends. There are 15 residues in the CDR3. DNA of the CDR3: TGCGCCAGCAGCTTGGGGGGGCTCCTCTCCTACGAGCAGTACTTC. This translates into CASSLGGLLSYEQYF.

The CDR3 loop is CASSLGLSTPLQPQHF. Written as DNA, the CDR3 is TGTGCCAGCAGCCTTGGACTCTCAACCCCACTACAGCCCCAGCATTTT. The gene calls are TRBV9 and TRBJ1-5; D uncertain. There are 16 residues in the CDR3. With 4 bases removed from V and 7 bases from J, the gap between germline ends came to 21 bases. Germline V lookup: CDR1 SGDLS, CDR2 YYNGEE. Full variable domain (remainder filled in from reference TRBV9 and TRBJ1-5): DSGVTQTPKHLITATGQRVTLRCSPRSGDLSVYWYQQSLDQGLQFLIQYYNGEERAKGNILERFSAQQFPDLHSELNLSSLELGDSALYFCASSLGLSTPLQPQHFGDGTRLSIL.

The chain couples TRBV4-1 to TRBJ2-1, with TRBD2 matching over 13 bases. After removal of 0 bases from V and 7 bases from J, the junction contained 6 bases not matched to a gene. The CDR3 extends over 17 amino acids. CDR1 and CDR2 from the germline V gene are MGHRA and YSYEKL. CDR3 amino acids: CASSQDRTLAGGNEQFF. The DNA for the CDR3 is TGCGCCAGCAGCCAAGATCGGACACTAGCGGGGGGGAATGAGCAGTTCTTC.

DNA of the CDR3: TGTGCCAGCAGCTTAGTCCAGGGGGATCTTGGAGAGCAGTACTTC. Amino acids: CASSLVQGDLGEQYF. The rearrangement joins TRBV7-8 to TRBJ2-7; TRBD1 agrees at 7 bases. Germline values: CDR1 SGHVS, CDR2 FQNEAQ. The V and J ends lost 1 base and 7 bases, in that order; junction bases with no gene match: 10. The CDR3 contains 15 residues. Filled out from reference TRBV7-8 and TRBJ2-7, the complete variable domain reads GAGVSQSPRYKVAKRGQDVALRCDPISGHVSLFWYQQALGQGPEFLTYFQNEAQLDKSGLPSDRFFAERPEGSVSTLKIQRTQQEDSAVYLCASSLVQGDLGEQYFGPGTRLTVT.

The DNA of the CDR3 is TGTGCCAGCAGCGCCGGACGGGGGGAAGCTTTCTTT. This codes for CASSAGRGEAFF. The gene calls are TRBV9 and TRBJ1-1; TRBD1 is a possible D gene (5 bases). V was shortened by 3 bases and J by 8 bases, with 11 bases between the two germline ends. Germline CDR1 is SGDLS and CDR2 is YYNGEE. The CDR3 extends over 12 amino acids.

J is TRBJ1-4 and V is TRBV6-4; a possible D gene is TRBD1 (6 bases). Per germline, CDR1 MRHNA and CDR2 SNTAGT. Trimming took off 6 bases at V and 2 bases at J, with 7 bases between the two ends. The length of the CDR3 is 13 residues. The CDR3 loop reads CASRGHTNEKLFF. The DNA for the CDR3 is TGTGCCAGCAGGGGACATACTAATGAAAAACTGTTTTTT.

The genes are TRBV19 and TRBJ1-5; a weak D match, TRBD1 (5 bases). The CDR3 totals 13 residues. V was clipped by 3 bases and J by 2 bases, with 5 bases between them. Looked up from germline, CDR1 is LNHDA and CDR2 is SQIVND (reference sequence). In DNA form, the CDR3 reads TGTGCCAGTAGTATGGGGGGCAATCAGCCCCAGCATTTT. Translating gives CASSMGGNQPQHF.

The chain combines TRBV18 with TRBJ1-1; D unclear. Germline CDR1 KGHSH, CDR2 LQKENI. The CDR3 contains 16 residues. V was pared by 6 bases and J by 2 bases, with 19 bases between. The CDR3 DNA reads TGTGCCAGCTCCGAGGGTGGGTGGTACGGAAACACTGAAGCTTTCTTT. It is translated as CASSEGGWYGNTEAFF.

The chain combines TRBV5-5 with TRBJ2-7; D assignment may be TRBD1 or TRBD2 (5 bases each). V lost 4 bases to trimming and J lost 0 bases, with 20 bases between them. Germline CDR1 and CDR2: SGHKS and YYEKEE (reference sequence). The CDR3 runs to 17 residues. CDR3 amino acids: CASSPEAGALISYEQYF. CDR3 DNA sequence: TGTGCCAGCAGCCCGGAGGCCGGGGCTCTAATCTCCTACGAGCAGTACTTC.

The CDR3 reads CAISAPPLWGNTEAFF. CDR3 DNA: TGTGCCATCAGTGCACCCCCATTGTGGGGAAATACTGAAGCTTTCTTT. This rearrangement joins TRBV10-3 to TRBJ1-1; D gene unclear. The V and J ends lost 4 bases and 5 bases respectively, with 20 bases between them. The CDR3 contains 16 residues. Germline V gene sequence: CDR1 ENHRY, CDR2 SYGVKD.

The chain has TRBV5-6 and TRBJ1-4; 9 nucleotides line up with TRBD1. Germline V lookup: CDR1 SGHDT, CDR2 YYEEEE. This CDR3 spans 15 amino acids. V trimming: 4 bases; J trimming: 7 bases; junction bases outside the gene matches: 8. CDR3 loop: CASSPGGQGGEKLFF. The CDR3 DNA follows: TGTGCCAGCAGCCCTGGGGGACAGGGAGGTGAAAAACTGTTTTTT.

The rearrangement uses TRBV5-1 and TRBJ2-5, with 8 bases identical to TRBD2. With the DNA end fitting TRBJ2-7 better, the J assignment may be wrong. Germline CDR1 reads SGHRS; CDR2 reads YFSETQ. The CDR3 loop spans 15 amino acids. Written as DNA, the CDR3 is TGCGCCAGCAGTCCTTTAGCGGGGATGTCTTACGAGCAGTACTTC. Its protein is CASSPLAGMSYEQYF.

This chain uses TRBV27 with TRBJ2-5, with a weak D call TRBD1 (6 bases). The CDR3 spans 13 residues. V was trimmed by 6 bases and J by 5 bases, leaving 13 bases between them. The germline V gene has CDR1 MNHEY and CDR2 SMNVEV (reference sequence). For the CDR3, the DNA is TGTGCCAGCAGGCGCAGGGGTTCCGAGACCCAGTACTTC. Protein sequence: CASRRRGSETQYF.

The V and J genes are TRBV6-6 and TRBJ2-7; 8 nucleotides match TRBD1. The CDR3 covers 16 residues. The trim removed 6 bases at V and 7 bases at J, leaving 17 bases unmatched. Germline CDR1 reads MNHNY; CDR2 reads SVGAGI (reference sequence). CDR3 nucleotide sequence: TGTGCCAGCAGCCCACTCACGACAGGGGTAGAATTTGAGCAGTACTTC. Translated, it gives CASSPLTTGVEFEQYF.

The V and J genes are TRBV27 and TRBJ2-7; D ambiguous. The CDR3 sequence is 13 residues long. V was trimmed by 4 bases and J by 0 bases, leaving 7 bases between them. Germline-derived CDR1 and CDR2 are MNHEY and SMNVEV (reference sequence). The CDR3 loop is CASSSTPSYEQYF. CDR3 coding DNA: TGTGCCAGCAGTTCAACACCCTCCTACGAGCAGTACTTC.

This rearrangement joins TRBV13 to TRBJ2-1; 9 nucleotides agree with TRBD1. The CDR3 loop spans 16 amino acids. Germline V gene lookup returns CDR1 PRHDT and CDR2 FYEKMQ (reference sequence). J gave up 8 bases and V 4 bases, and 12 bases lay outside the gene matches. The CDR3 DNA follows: TGTGCCAGCAGCTCACGAACCGGGACAGGGATCGATGAGCAGTTCTTC. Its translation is CASSSRTGTGIDEQFF.

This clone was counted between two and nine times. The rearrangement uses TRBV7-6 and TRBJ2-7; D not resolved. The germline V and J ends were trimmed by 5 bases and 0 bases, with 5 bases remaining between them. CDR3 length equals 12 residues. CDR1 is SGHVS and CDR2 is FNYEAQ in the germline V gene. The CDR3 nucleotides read TGTGCCAGCAGCCCCCACTCCTACGAGCAGTACTTC. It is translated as CASSPHSYEQYF. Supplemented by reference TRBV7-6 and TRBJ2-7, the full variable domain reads GAGVSQSPRYKVTKRGQDVALRCDPISGHVSLYWYRQALGQGPEFLTYFNYEAQQDKSGLPNDRFSAERPEGSISTLTIQRTEQRDSAMYRCASSPHSYEQYFGPGTRLTVT.